The T cell receptor beta chain under discussion was sequenced for a study of CD8 T cells in ankylosing spondylitis. General study points: Roughly eight highly homologous variants made up a TCR beta motif that seemed to typify ankylosing spondylitis blood.

Libraries of TCR beta came from quantitative 5'-RACE with molecular barcodes. TCRdb independently ran MiXCR on the 5' RACE reads; one entry per CDR3 protein. Seen here are hundreds of thousands of distinct CDR3 sequences, roughly 10% observed once, and the top ten hold less than 0.65%. This clonotype was seen more than once but under ten times. The antigen remains undetermined. This CDR3 region has 13 residues. Trimming took 4 bases from V and 5 from J, leaving 9 bases between them. The germline CDR1 and CDR2 sequences are SGHAT and FQDESV (reference sequence). V is TRBV11-1 and J is TRBJ2-1; D uncertain. The receptor was derived from a male donor with ankylosing spondylitis. The specimen sequenced was blood, either unsorted or a sorted T cell fraction (not recorded which). The CDR3 region is CASSSHYNNEQFF. The CDR3 DNA is TGTGCCAGCAGCTCCCATTACAACAATGAGCAGTTCTTC.